This TCR beta chain comes out of a study of control samples from healthy donors and cancer patients. Trimming took 3 bases from V and 7 from J, leaving 12 bases between them. The CDR3 sequence is 13 residues long. The V gene's germline CDR1 is MNHEY and CDR2 SMNVEV (reference sequence). Libraries were prepared by immunoSEQ multiplex PCR; TCRdb keeps only in-frame clonotypes and omits some of them. The sample has 150,000 to 200,000 clones, and its top ten clones hold 2.2%. This chain uses TRBV27 with TRBJ1-2; D call uncertain. The receptor comes from a woman between 25 and 40 years old in good health. Material for sequencing was blood. The CDR3 bases are TGTGCCAGCAGTTTTGGGCGAGATGGTGGCTACACCTTC. Amino acids: CASSFGRDGGYTF.